The entry that follows covers one T cell receptor beta chain sequence. Its antigen remains unknown. The data derive from a study of T-cell memory formation after mild COVID-19. Study-level points and caveats: Some responding clones appeared in pre-infection memory, suggesting cross-reactive memory joined. CM and EM subsets held most contracting CD4+ clones; EMRA held CD8+ ones.

J lost 4 bases, V lost 3 bases, and 7 bases had no gene match. The CDR3 runs 15 residues. CDR1 is KGHSH, CDR2 LQKENI, per germline. TCRdb re-derived calls from the 5' RACE reads in MiXCR, one entry per CDR3 protein. Altogether about 190,000 distinct CDR3 sequences are present, over 9.5% being singletons, with the ten largest covering 3%. The rearrangement uses TRBV18 and TRBJ1-1; 8 nucleotides align to TRBD1. This clonotype originated in a man aged 18 to 30 who had mild COVID-19 (a few samples of this study predate the infection). Cell type and time point are not known. Sequenced: PBMCs or a T cell subset sorted from them (not recorded which). The CDR3 is CASSPTGGGGTEAFF. In DNA form, the CDR3 reads TGTGCCAGCTCACCCACAGGGGGGGGGGGCACTGAAGCTTTCTTT. The entire variable domain, with the rest obtained from reference TRBV18 and TRBJ1-1, is as follows: NAGVMQNPRHLVRRRGQEARLRCSPMKGHSHVYWYRQLPEEGLKFMVYLQKENIIDESGMPKERFSAEFPKEGPSILRIQQVVRGDSAAYFCASSPTGGGGTEAFFGQGTRLTVV.